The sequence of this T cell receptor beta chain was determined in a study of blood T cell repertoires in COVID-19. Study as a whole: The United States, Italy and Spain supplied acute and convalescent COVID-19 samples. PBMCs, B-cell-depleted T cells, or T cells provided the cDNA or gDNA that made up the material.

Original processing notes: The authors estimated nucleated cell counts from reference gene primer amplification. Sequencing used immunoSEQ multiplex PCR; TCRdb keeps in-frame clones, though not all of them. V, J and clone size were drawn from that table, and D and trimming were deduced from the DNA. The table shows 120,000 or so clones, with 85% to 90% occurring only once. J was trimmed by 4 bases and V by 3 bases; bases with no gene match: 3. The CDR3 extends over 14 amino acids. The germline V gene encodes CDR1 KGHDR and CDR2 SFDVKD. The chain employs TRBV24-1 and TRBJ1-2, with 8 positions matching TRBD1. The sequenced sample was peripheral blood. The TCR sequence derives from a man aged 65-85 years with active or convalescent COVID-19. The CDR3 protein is CATSDRTGFYGYTF. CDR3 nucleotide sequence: TGTGCCACCAGTGATCGGACAGGGTTCTATGGCTACACCTTC.